Below are 2 T cell receptor beta chains sequenced from a single sample in a study of cytomegalovirus exposure and HLA in healthy donors. The PCR made use of 60 Vbeta and 13 Jbeta primers. Sequenced by immunoSEQ multiplex PCR; TCRdb stores in-frame clones only, minus some. The sample consists of 120,000 to 150,000 clones, around 80% of them appearing once. Input material: PBMCs. The receptors shown here come from a man in his forties or fifties in good health and CMV-seropositive.

V and J are TRBV14 and TRBJ2-1; weak D call: TRBD1 (6 bases). V lost 0 bases and J 3 bases, leaving 9 bases between the germline ends. The V gene's germline CDR1 is SGHDN and CDR2 FVKESK. CDR3 length: 15 amino acids. CDR3 nucleotide sequence: TGTGCCAGCAGCCAAGACCAGGGGTTCTACAATGAGCAGTTCTTC. Amino acid sequence: CASSQDQGFYNEQFF.

The J gene is TRBJ2-1, the V gene TRBV6-5; the D gene is possibly TRBD2 (5 bases). This CDR3 is 15 amino acids long. Germline assignment: CDR1 MNHEY and CDR2 SVGAGI. Trimming removed 6 bases from V and 0 bases from J, with 12 bases in between. In DNA form, the CDR3 reads TGTGCCAGCAGCCCGGCGGGTAGCTCCTACAATGAGCAGTTCTTC. Translated: CASSPAGSSYNEQFF.